These T cell receptor beta chains were read from a single sample in a study of blood T cell repertoires in COVID-19. Sequencing was performed with immunoSEQ multiplex PCR; in TCRdb, only in-frame clones are kept and a portion is missing. The table records tens of thousands of clones, 85% to 90% of them present only once. Sequenced sample: peripheral blood. The source of these receptors is a man aged 70 or older with active or convalescent COVID-19. CDR3s include the opening cysteine and the closing phenylalanine or tryptophan. Where a row states a size, it is once, few, many or the class of an expanded clone; other rows omit it.

clone_size	v_call	j_call	cdr3_aa
-	TRBV3-1/TRBV3-2	TRBJ1-6	CASSPERSRRGNSPLHF
-	TRBV7-7	TRBJ2-7	CASSLGAGSYEQYF
once	TRBV29-1	TRBJ1-2	CSVALGGARAYGYTF
-	TRBV18	TRBJ2-1	CASSPRGNSYNEQFF
-	TRBV19	TRBJ2-3	CASRNRGSSTDTQYF
-	TRBV18	TRBJ2-7	CASSPGAGATYEQYF
-	TRBV5-6	TRBJ1-2	CASSLASLTPRGYTF
-	TRBV10-3	TRBJ2-7	CAIGQQSSYEQYF
few	TRBV18	TRBJ1-2	CASSSGQTYGYTF
-	TRBV19	TRBJ1-4	CAAQGGQGAGEKLFF
-	TRBV5-1	TRBJ2-5	CASSPGQGVETQYF
-	TRBV5-1	TRBJ1-3	CASSSPNSGNTIYF
-	TRBV30	TRBJ2-5	CAWSVNSEVGEAQYF
once	TRBV6-5	TRBJ1-5	CASISGHSNQPQHF
-	TRBV6-5	TRBJ2-5	CASSYRGRETQYF
-	TRBV28	TRBJ1-1	CASSAGQTHTEAFF